The sequence of this TCR beta chain was determined in a study of T cells in Graves' hyperthyroidism and ophthalmopathy. Study findings and constraints: Stable hyperthyroidism was separated from ophthalmopathy by a model based on 13 V-J features. Blood held most thyroid clonotypes expanded above 0.001 frequency.

When hyperthyroidism was first diagnosed, the blood sample was taken, preceding any ophthalmopathy symptoms. This clonotype was detected many times. Its antigen is currently unknown. RNA transcripts were the template for amplifying TCR beta CDR3 regions. The study used the HTBI primer set for a first-round RT-PCR of the TCR CDR3. TCRdb fed the multiplex PCR reads into MiXCR, producing one record per CDR3 protein. Among about 290,000 distinct CDR3 sequences listed, about 14% were seen once. The specimen sequenced was blood. The clonotype was recovered from a woman aged 25 to 39 with Graves' hyperthyroidism that later progressed to Graves' ophthalmopathy.

Written as DNA, the CDR3 is TGCGCCAGCAGCTCGTTTAGTGGCACTGAAGCTTTCTTT. Translation: CASSSFSGTEAFF. The rearrangement links TRBV5-1 to TRBJ1-1; D gene unclear. The CDR3 runs 13 residues. Per germline, CDR1 SGHRS and CDR2 YFSETQ. V was trimmed by 3 bases and J by 4 bases, leaving 10 bases between them.